This T cell receptor (beta chain) came from a study of T cells after yellow fever vaccination (dated by TCRdb to about 2019). With respect to the entire study: The SMART-Seq v4 Ultra Low Input RNA kit was used to prepare libraries from fractions with low cell numbers. Bulk TCR alpha and beta repertoires were sequenced longitudinally to track T-cell clones before and after primary and booster YFV17D yellow fever vaccination. Two healthy male donors, one aged 18 to 30 and one aged 30 to 40 years, made up the cohort. Bulk PBMC replicates and cell subsets were isolated from blood drawn at multiple timepoints before and after both primary and secondary immunization.

What the treatment or condition label conveys for this sample: live attenuated yellow fever vaccine strain. Two biological replicates of bulk PBMCs were collected at each blood-draw timepoint. PBMCs were isolated from peripheral blood using a standard Ficoll-Paque protocol. RNA was extracted with TriZol from bulk PBMCs, CD4 and CD8 fractions, and dextramer-positive and dextramer-negative fractions. As encoded in the germline V gene, CDR1 is SGHTA while CDR2 is FQGNSA. A distance of 10 bases separates the germline ends of V and J, which lose 4 bases and 4 bases respectively. The CDR3 measures 13 amino acids from cysteine to phenylalanine. The sequence is cut down to CDR3 DNA, 39 bases in frame from base 1. This clonotype came up a few times. Its antigen is still unknown. Base qualities were left out, and no much larger clone turns up one base away. Overall study results and their limits: Computational filtering was required because FACS-sorted repertoires could contain abundant contaminating clonotypes from the bulk population. The secondary T-cell response was found to be weaker but faster than the primary response, with a peak reached on day 5 rather than on day 15. After the booster, most clones that had expanded after primary vaccination were detected again (over 95% of CD4 and around nine tenths of CD8), suggesting broad maintenance of memory. A small fraction of clonotypes appeared in both the CD4 and CD8 compartments, likely as a result of convergent recombination. Because the study included only two donors, the extent to which the findings can be generalized is limited.

Sequencing used an Illumina NovaSeq 6000. TCR cDNA was synthesized by 5'RACE template switching, which introduced a universal primer site and unique molecular identifiers. cDNA synthesis was primed from both the TCR alpha and TCR beta constant segments. Library amplification involved two PCR steps, and the second step added sample barcodes and sequencing adapters. Sequencing of libraries was performed on Illumina HiSeq 2500 (2x100 bp) or NovaSeq (2x150 bp). The study's processing was this. Demultiplexing of reads and collapsing into UMI consensus sequences were performed with MIGEC, and V(D)J alignment was carried out with MiXCR. Clonotypes responding to the vaccine were identified with edgeR on replicate PBMC samples, with the criteria of FDR below 0.01 and a log2 fold change above 5 up to day 15. Each bulk clonotype received a CD4 or CD8 identity based on whether the sequenced CD4 or CD8 repertoire contained that clonotype at higher abundance. TCRdb ran its own pipeline on the public reads, namely fastp trimming at Q25 and MiXCR clone calling, and kept in-frame beta chains. Duplicate CDR3 protein sequences are folded into a single record with the most common DNA and genes. The V and J calls and clone size come from TCRdb's table, not from the authors' own analysis. This sample has hundreds of thousands of distinct CDR3 sequences in its table, and around 20% of those were observed once. The top ten clones comprise roughly a sixth of the sample.

The receptor was derived from a man aged 18 to 29 who received the YFV17D yellow fever vaccine. The material was PBMCs, obtained before the yellow fever booster vaccination. The chain was built from TRBV7-2 and TRBJ1-1, with an unclear D gene assignment. This receptor carries the CDR3 CASSSGMITEAFF. The nucleotide sequence is given as TGTGCCAGCAGCTCCGGGATGATCACTGAAGCTTTCTTT.